This T cell receptor (beta chain) was sequenced for a study of neurological immune-mediated disorders. The cell input for sorted libraries was around 1 million, and those cells were CD4+ or CD8+ T cells. V shed 3 bases and J shed 4 bases, with 12 bases lying between them. This CDR3 is 14 amino acids long. Germline lookup yields CDR1 MGHDK and CDR2 SYGVNS. cDNA synthesis was performed by 5'RACE with 10-nucleotide random UMIs. TCRdb reprocessed the 5' RACE reads via MiXCR and lists one record per CDR3 protein. The top ten clones hold roughly 5.6% of a sample with roughly 39,000 distinct CDR3 sequences, 6% to 7.5% of them seen once. This clonotype was counted at least ten times.

The origin of this receptor is a man aged 50 to 60 in good health. The V call is TRBV25-1, the J call TRBJ2-5; D remains ambiguous. The specimen was CD4+ T cells from blood. This chain's CDR3 is CASSDQLAGETQYF. The CDR3 region has the DNA TGTGCCAGCAGTGACCAGTTGGCCGGAGAGACCCAGTACTTC.